This T cell receptor (beta chain) came from a study of regulatory T cells in long-lasting Graves disease. Library construction for TCR beta used iRepertoire HTBI primers and Arm-PCR of CDR3 regions. MiXCR was run by TCRdb on the multiplex PCR reads, yielding one entry per CDR3 protein. The sample holds approximately 690,000 distinct CDR3 sequences, about 32% seen once. The CDR3 is 13 residues long. Per the germline V gene, CDR1 is SEHNR and CDR2 is FQNEAQ (reference sequence). V lost 9 bases, J lost 3 bases, and 15 bases lay in between. Time point noted: persistent/refractory GD, antithyroid drugs over 5 years with positive TRAb. Following extraction of RNA from PBMCs, that RNA was used to make the TCR library.

This chain links TRBV7-9 with TRBJ2-7, with D perhaps TRBD1 or TRBD2 (6 bases each). The sample was peripheral blood mononuclear cells (PBMCs), taken when the disease was refractory, from a patient treated with antithyroid drugs. This receptor was taken from a female donor with Graves disease. CDR3 in DNA: TGTGCCAGTCGGGGGCAAGAACTCTACGAGCAGTACTTC. Translating gives CASRGQELYEQYF.